The clone carrying this T cell receptor (beta chain) was picked up many times. The CDR3 loop spans 17 amino acids. Losses at the gene ends were 5 bases for V and 2 bases for J; bases not matched to a gene: 12. CDR1 SGHVS and CDR2 FNYEAQ come from the germline V gene. No cell fractionation was done, so the repertoire covers all unsorted peripheral blood T cells. Reverse transcription used 450 to 500 ng RNA and constant-region primers for alpha and beta. Separate chain-specific third strand synthesis with multiplexing indices produced the alpha and beta libraries. TCRdb recomputed calls from the 5' RACE reads with MiXCR, one row per CDR3 protein. The repertoire holds more than 7,500 distinct CDR3 sequences, with approximately 9.1% as singletons. The sample belongs to a study of HIV-infected patients and healthy controls.

Sample: blood, taken before antiretroviral therapy. This receptor was obtained from an adult with HIV infection. The chain links TRBV7-6 to TRBJ2-3, with TRBD2 matching over 8 bases. The CDR3 spells CASSPDSAGALTDTQYF. The CDR3, as DNA: TGTGCCAGCAGCCCCGACTCAGCGGGGGCCCTCACAGATACGCAGTATTTT.